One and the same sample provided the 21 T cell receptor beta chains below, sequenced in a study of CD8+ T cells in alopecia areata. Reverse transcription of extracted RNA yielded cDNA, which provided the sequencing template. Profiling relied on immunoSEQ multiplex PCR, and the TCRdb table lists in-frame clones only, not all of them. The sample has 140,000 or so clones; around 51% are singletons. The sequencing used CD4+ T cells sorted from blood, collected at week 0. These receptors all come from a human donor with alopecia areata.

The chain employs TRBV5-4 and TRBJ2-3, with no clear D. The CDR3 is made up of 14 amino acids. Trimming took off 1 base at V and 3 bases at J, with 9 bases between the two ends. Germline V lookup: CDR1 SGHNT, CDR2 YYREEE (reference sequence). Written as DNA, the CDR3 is TGTGCCAGCAGCTTGTTTTCCTTGACAGATACGCAGTATTTT. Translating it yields CASSLFSLTDTQYF.

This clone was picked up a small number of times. CDR3 in amino acids: CSVPREWGHLNTGELFF. The CDR3 DNA is TGCAGCGTTCCCCGAGAGTGGGGACATCTTAACACCGGGGAGCTGTTTTTT. The chain uses TRBV29-1 and TRBJ2-2, with D tentatively TRBD1 (6 bases). CDR1 is SQVTM, CDR2 ANQGSEA, per germline. The V gene lost 5 bases and the J gene lost 2 bases, with 21 bases spanning the gap. The CDR3 totals 17 residues.

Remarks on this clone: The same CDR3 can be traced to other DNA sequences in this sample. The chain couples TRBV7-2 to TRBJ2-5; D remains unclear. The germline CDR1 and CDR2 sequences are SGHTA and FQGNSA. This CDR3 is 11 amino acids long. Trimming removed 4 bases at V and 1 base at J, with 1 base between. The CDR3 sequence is CASSSQETQYF. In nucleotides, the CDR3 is TGTGCCAGCAGCTCCCAAGAGACCCAGTACTTC.

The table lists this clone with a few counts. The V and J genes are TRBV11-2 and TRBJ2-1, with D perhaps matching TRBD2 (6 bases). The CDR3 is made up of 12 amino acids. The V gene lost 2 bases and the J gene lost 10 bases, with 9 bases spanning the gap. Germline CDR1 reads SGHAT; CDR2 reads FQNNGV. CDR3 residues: CASSLRLAEQFF. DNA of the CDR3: TGTGCCAGCAGCTTAAGGCTAGCGGAGCAGTTCTTC.

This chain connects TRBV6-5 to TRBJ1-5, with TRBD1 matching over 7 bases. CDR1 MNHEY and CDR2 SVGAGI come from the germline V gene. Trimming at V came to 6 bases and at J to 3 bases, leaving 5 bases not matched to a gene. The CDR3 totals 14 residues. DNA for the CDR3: TGTGCCAGCAGATCAGGGGGGCTCAATCAGCCCCAGCATTTT. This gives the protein CASRSGGLNQPQHF.

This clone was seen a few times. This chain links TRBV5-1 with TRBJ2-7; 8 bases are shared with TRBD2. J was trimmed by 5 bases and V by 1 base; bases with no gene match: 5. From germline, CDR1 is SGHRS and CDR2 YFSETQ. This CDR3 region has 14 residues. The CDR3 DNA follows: TGCGCCAGCAGCTTGAACGGGAGGGCTGACGAGCAGTACTTC. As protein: CASSLNGRADEQYF. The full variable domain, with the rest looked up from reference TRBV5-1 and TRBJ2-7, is KAGVTQTPRYLIKTRGQQVTLSCSPISGHRSVSWYQQTPGQGLQFLFEYFSETQRNKGNFPGRFSGRQFSNSRSEMNVSTLELGDSALYLCASSLNGRADEQYFGPGTRLTVT.

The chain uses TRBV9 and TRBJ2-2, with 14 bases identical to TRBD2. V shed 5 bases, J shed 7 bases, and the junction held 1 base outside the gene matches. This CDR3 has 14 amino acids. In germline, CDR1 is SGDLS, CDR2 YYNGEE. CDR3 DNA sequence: TGTGCCAGCAGGGGGACTAGCGGGAGCGGGGAGCTGTTTTTT. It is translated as CASRGTSGSGELFF.

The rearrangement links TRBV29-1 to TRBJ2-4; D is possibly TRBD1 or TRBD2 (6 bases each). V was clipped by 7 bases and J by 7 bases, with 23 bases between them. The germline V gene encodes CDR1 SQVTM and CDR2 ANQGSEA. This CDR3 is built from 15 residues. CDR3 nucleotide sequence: TGCAGCGCTGGAGGGGGGTCGGAAAGCTGGAACATTCAGTACTTC. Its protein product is CSAGGGSESWNIQYF.

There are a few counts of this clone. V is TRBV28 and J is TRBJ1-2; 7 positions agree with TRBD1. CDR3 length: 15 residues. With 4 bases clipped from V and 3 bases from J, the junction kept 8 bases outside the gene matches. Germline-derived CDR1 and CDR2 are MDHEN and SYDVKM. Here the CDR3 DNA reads TGTGCCAGCAGTTCAGGGGGTTTAGGGGACTATGGCTACACCTTC. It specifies CASSSGGLGDYGYTF.

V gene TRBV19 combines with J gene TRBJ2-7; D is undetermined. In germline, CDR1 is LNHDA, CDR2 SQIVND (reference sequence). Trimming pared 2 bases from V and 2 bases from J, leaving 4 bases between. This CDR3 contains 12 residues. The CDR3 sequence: CASSISPYEQYF. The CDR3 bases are TGTGCCAGTAGTATATCCCCCTACGAGCAGTACTTC.

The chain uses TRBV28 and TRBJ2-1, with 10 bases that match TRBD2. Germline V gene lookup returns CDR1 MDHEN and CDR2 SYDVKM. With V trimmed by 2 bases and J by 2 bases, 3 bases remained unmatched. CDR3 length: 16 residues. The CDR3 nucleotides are TGTGCCAGCAGTTTACTAGCGGGAGTCCCCTACAATGAGCAGTTCTTC. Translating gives CASSLLAGVPYNEQFF.

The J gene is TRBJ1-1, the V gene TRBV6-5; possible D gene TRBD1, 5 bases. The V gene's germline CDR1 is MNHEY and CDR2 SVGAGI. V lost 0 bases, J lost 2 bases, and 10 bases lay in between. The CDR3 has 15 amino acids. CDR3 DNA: TGTGCCAGCAGTTACTCGGGGCGGCCAAACACTGAAGCTTTCTTT. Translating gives CASSYSGRPNTEAFF.

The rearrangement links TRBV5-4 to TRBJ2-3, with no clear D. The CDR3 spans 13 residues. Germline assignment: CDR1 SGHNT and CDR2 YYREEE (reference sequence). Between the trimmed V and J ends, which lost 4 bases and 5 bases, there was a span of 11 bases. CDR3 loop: CASSRIPRDTQYF. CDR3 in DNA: TGTGCCAGCAGCCGAATCCCCCGAGATACGCAGTATTTT. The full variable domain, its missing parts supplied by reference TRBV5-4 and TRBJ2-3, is ETGVTQSPTHLIKTRGQQVTLRCSSQSGHNTVSWYQQALGQGPQFIFQYYREEENGRGNFPPRFSGLQFPNYSSELNVNALELDDSALYLCASSRIPRDTQYFGPGTRLTVL.

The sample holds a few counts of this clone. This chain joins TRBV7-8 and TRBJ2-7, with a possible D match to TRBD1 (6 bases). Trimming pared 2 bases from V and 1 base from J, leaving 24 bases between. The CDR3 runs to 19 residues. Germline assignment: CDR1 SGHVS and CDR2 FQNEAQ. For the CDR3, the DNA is TGTGCCAGCAGCTTATTCCGGGTGGGTTCCACAGGGCGGTCCTACGAGCAGTACTTC. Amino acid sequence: CASSLFRVGSTGRSYEQYF.

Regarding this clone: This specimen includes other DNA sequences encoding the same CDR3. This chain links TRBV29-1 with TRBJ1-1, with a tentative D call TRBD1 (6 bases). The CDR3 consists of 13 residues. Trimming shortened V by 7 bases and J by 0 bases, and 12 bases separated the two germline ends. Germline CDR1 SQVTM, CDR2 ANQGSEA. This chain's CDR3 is CSGNREMNTEAFF. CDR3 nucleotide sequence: TGCAGCGGAAACAGGGAGATGAACACTGAAGCTTTCTTT. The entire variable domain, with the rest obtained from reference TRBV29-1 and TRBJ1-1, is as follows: SAVISQKPSRDICQRGTSLTIQCQVDSQVTMMFWYRQQPGQSLTLIATANQGSEATYESGFVIDKFPISRPNLTFSTLTVSNMSPEDSSIYLCSGNREMNTEAFFGQGTRLTVV.

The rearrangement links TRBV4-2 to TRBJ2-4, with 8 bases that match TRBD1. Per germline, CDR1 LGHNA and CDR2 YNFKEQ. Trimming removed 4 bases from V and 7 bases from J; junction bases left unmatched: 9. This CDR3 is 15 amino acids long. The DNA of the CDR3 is TGTGCCAGCAGCCCAGACCGACAGGGGCGCAACATTCAGTACTTC. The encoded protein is CASSPDRQGRNIQYF.

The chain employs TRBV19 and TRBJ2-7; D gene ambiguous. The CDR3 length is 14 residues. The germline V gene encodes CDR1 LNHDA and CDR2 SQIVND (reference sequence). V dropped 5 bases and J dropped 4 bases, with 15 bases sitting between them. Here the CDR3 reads CASSSRGGRYEQYF. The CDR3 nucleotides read TGTGCCAGTAGTTCACGAGGCGGCAGGTACGAGCAGTACTTC.

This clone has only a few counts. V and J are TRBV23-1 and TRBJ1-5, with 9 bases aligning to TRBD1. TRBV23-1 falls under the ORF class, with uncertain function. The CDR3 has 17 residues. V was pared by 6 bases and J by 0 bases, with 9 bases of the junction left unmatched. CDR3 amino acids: CASSSDRGLYSNQPQHF. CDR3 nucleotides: TGCGCCAGCAGCTCGGACAGGGGACTTTATAGCAATCAGCCCCAGCATTTT.

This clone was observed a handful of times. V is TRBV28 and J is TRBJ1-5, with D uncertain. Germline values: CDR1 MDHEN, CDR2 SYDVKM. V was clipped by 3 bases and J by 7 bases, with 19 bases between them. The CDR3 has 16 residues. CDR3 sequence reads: CASSFLGGPAGQPQHF. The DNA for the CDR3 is TGTGCCAGCAGTTTCCTTGGAGGGCCGGCGGGGCAGCCCCAGCATTTT.

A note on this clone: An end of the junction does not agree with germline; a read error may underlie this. The CDR3 bases are TGTGCTAGCAGCCTGGCCGCGTCCCAAACGCAGTATTTT. This gives the protein CASSLAASQTQYF. J is TRBJ2-3 and V is TRBV7-7; D is ambiguous. Looked up from germline, CDR1 is SSHAT and CDR2 is FNYEAQ (reference sequence). There are 13 residues in the CDR3.

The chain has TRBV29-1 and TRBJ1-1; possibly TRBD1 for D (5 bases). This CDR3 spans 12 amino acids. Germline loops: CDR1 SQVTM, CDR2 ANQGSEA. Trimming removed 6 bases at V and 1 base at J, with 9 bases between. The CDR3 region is CSVPRANTEAFF. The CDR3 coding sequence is TGCAGCGTGCCCAGGGCGAACACTGAAGCTTTCTTT.